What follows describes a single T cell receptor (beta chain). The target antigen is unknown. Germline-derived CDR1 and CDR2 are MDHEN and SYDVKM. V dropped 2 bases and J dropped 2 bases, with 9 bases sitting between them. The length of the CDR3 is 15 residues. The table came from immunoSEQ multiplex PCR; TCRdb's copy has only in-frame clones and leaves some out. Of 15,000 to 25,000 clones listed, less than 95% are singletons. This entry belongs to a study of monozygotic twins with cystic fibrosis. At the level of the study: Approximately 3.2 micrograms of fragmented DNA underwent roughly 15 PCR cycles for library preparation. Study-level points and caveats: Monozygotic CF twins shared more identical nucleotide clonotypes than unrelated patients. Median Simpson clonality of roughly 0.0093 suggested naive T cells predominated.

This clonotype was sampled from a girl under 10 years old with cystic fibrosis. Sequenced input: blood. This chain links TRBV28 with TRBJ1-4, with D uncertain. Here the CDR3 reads CASSLAGDTNEKLFF. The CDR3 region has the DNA TGTGCCAGCAGTTTAGCAGGTGACACTAATGAAAAACTGTTTTTT.